The next 4 T cell receptor beta chains were all read from a single sample in a study of T cell changes during pregnancy in multiple sclerosis. Produced via immunoSEQ multiplex PCR; TCRdb's table is partial and in-frame only. The sample lists approximately 60,000 clones, about 94% occurring once. The sequencing used CD4+ T cells from peripheral blood mononuclear cells, collected before pregnancy. The receptors derive from a female donor with multiple sclerosis, enrolled in a pregnancy study.

This rearrangement joins TRBV10-3 to TRBJ2-3; D is perhaps TRBD2 (6 bases). This CDR3 is 12 amino acids long. V lost 7 bases to trimming and J lost 4 bases, with 9 bases between them. Germline CDR1 is ENHRY and CDR2 is SYGVKD. The CDR3 here is CAIKGDSDTQYF. CDR3 bases: TGTGCCATCAAAGGGGACTCAGATACGCAGTATTTT.

This chain links TRBV4-1 with TRBJ2-2; 9 bases line up with TRBD1. Trimming cost V 2 bases and J 6 bases; bases outside gene matches: 7. In germline, CDR1 is MGHRA, CDR2 YSYEKL. The CDR3 consists of 16 residues. The CDR3 region is CASSQTDRGFSGELFF. The DNA of the CDR3 is TGCGCCAGCAGCCAAACGGACAGGGGTTTTTCCGGGGAGCTGTTTTTT.

With respect to this clone: A junction boundary mismatches the germline segment, possibly from a read error. In DNA, the CDR3 is TGTGCCACCAGCCCGGGAGCTAATGAAAAACTGTTTTTT. It specifies CATSPGANEKLFF. This chain uses TRBV5-5 with TRBJ1-4, with unresolved D. The CDR3 has 13 residues. The germline CDR1 and CDR2 sequences are SGHKS and YYEKEE (reference sequence). The full variable domain, in which reference TRBV5-5 and TRBJ1-4 provide the parts outside the CDR3, is DAGVTQSPTHLIKTRGQQVTLRCSPISGHKSVSWYQQVLGQGPQFIFQYYEKEERGRGNFPDRFSARQFPNYSSELNVNALLLGDSALYLCATSPGANEKLFFGSGTQLSVL.

This chain connects TRBV19 to TRBJ1-5; 10 bases align to TRBD1. Trimming removed 2 bases from V and 2 bases from J; junction bases left unmatched: 9. The CDR3 totals 18 residues. CDR1 is LNHDA, CDR2 SQIVND, per germline (reference sequence). The CDR3 DNA reads TGTGCCAGTAGTATAAGGACAGGGGGGCTGTTGGGCAATCAGCCCCAGCATTTT. As protein: CASSIRTGGLLGNQPQHF.